This T cell receptor beta chain was identified in a study of spatial heterogeneity in lung cancer. This clonotype is deemed medium-sized. Time point here: sample taken at primary tumor resection. Whole RNA was taken from tumor, nontumor lung or frozen PBMC; it was then sequenced unsorted. This CDR3 spans 14 amino acids. Germline V gene lookup returns CDR1 SEHNR and CDR2 FQNEAQ (reference sequence). Trimming shortened V by 0 bases and J by 6 bases, and 9 bases separated the two germline ends. One entry per CDR3 protein results from TCRdb running MiXCR on the 5' RACE reads. The sample holds about 14,000 distinct CDR3 sequences, 9.5% to 13% seen once.

The rearrangement links TRBV7-9 to TRBJ1-5; a weak D match, TRBD1 (5 bases). The receptor's source is a male donor with early-stage non-small cell lung cancer. Sequenced here: PBMCs, sampled at surgery. CDR3 DNA sequence: TGTGCCAGCAGCTTAGCAGGGGAAATTCAGCCCCAGCATTTT. Protein product: CASSLAGEIQPQHF. The complete variable domain, with remaining parts taken from reference TRBV7-9 and TRBJ1-5, reads DTGVSQNPRHKITKRGQNVTFRCDPISEHNRLYWYRQTLGQGPEFLTYFQNEAQLEKSRLLSDRFSAERPKGSFSTLEIQRTEQGDSAMYLCASSLAGEIQPQHFGDGTRLSIL.